This record covers a single T cell receptor beta chain. Its specificity is unknown. Germline lookup yields CDR1 MNHNS and CDR2 SASEGT. The CDR3 is 14 residues long. Deletions cut 4 bases from V and 8 bases from J, with 17 bases between. The data were obtained in a study of T-cell memory formation after mild COVID-19. It was 5'RACE with constant-segment primers that produced the TCR alpha and TCR beta cDNA libraries, which carried sample barcodes and UMIs. TCRdb reanalysed the 5' RACE reads using MiXCR and keeps one entry per CDR3 protein. The sample records hundreds of thousands of distinct CDR3 sequences, about a sixth being singletons. Study-wide findings and caveats: Some clones that responded turned up in pre-infection memory, which suggests that cross-reactive memory joined in. CD4+ contracting clones lay mainly in CM and EM, CD8+ ones in EMRA.

The sequenced sample consisted of PBMCs or a T cell subset sorted from them (not recorded which). The gene calls are TRBV6-1 and TRBJ1-2; maybe TRBD1 (6 bases). The receptor was derived from a man in his late teens or twenties who had mild COVID-19 (a few samples of this study predate the infection). Cell type and time point are not known. CDR3 in DNA: TGTGCCAGCAGTGGTTTACAGGGCCTGGAGGGCTACACCTTC. Translating gives CASSGLQGLEGYTF.